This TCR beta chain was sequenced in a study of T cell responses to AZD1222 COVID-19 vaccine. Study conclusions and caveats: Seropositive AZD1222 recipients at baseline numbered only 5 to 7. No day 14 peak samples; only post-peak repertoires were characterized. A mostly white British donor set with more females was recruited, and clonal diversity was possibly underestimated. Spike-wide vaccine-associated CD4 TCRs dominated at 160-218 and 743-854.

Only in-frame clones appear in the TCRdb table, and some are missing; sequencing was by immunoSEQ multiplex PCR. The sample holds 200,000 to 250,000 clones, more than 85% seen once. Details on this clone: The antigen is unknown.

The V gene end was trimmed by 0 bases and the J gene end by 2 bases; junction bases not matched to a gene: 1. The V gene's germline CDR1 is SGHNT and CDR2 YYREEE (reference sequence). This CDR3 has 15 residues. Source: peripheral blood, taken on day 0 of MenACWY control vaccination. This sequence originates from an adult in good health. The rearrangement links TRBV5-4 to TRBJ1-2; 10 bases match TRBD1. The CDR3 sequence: CASSLVDRGNYGYTF. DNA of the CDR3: TGTGCCAGCAGCTTGGTGGACAGGGGGAACTATGGCTACACCTTC.